These 22 T cell receptor beta chains came from one sample sequenced in a study of metastatic and nonmetastatic thyroid tumors. MiXCR was used by TCRdb to re-call the PCR reads. Among over 20,000 clones listed, 28% were seen once. Thyroid surgery took place with no prior treatment in any patient. The sample taken for sequencing was tumor tissue. The receptors originated from a male donor with papillary thyroid cancer or a benign thyroid nodule (not recorded which). Some clones in this sample may be carry-over from other donors' samples.

The chain carries TRBV20-1 and TRBJ2-7; 8 bases are shared with TRBD1. The trim removed 0 bases at V and 3 bases at J, leaving 13 bases unmatched. Germline CDR1 and CDR2: DFQATT and SNEGSKA (reference sequence). This CDR3 is 17 amino acids long. The CDR3 is CSARDLTRTGSSYEQYF. The CDR3 DNA sequence: TGCAGTGCTAGAGATTTGACCAGGACAGGGAGTAGCTACGAGCAGTACTTC.

This rearrangement joins TRBV6-1 to TRBJ1-4; D not resolved. The CDR3 loop spans 11 amino acids. Trimming took 5 bases from V and 11 from J, leaving 9 bases between them. CDR1 and CDR2 (germline): MNHNS, SASEGT. This chain's CDR3 is CASSPPGKLFF. CDR3 sequence (DNA): TGTGCCAGCAGTCCTCCGGGGAAACTGTTTTTT.

The chain links TRBV9 to TRBJ1-2; 12 nucleotides match TRBD1. The CDR3 has 15 amino acids. The germline V gene has CDR1 SGDLS and CDR2 YYNGEE. The ends lost 3 bases at V and 4 bases at J; junction bases unmatched: 4. CDR3 nucleotides: TGTGCCAGCAGCGGGGACAGGGGGCCTTCCTATGGCTACACCTTC. Protein: CASSGDRGPSYGYTF.

In its sample, this clone was seen a few times. The chain combines TRBV12-3 or TRBV12-4 with TRBJ2-3; the match to TRBD1 covers 10 bases. The CDR3 runs 16 residues. V was pared by 7 bases and J by 3 bases, with 10 bases of the junction left unmatched. The CDR3 protein is CASTSDADRGTDTQYF. The CDR3 nucleotides read TGTGCCAGCACTTCGGACGCGGACAGGGGGACAGATACGCAGTATTTT.

The chain carries TRBV10-1 and TRBJ2-2; 10 nucleotides align to TRBD2. Germline assignment: CDR1 WNHNN and CDR2 SYGVQD (reference sequence). V dropped 6 bases and J dropped 6; count of bases not matched to a gene: 7. CDR3 length equals 15 residues. CDR3 in amino acids: CASSPVLAGAGELFF. Written as DNA, the CDR3 is TGCGCCAGCAGCCCCGTTCTAGCGGGAGCCGGGGAGCTGTTTTTT.

In its sample, this clone is medium-sized. V is TRBV5-1 and J is TRBJ1-1; D unclear. Germline CDR1 SGHRS, CDR2 YFSETQ. V was trimmed by 4 bases and J by 2 bases, leaving 12 bases between them. The CDR3 loop spans 14 amino acids. The CDR3 is CASSLQPSNTEAFF. CDR3 bases: TGCGCCAGCAGCCTTCAACCAAGTAACACTGAAGCTTTCTTT.

This clone counts as medium-sized. J is TRBJ2-7 and V is TRBV28; unclear D gene. Trimming took off 3 bases at V and 2 bases at J, with 14 bases between the two ends. The germline CDR1 and CDR2 sequences are MDHEN and SYDVKM. CDR3 size: 15 residues. This CDR3 is CASSLSSRGTYEQYF. The CDR3 bases are TGTGCCAGCAGTTTGTCTTCCCGAGGAACCTACGAGCAGTACTTC.

This clone appeared a single time. In DNA form, the CDR3 reads TGTGCCAGCAGCTTAACTAGCGGGCAATACGAGCAGTACTTC. Translated: CASSLTSGQYEQYF. The J gene is TRBJ2-7, the V gene TRBV7-3; 7 bases agree with TRBD2. V lost 0 bases and J lost 4; bases outside the gene matches: 3. Germline loops: CDR1 SGHTA, CDR2 FQGTGA. The CDR3 consists of 14 residues.

In its sample, this clone was seen a few times. The V gene is TRBV28, the J gene TRBJ1-2, with D unresolved. This CDR3 contains 17 residues. The germline CDR1 and CDR2 sequences are MDHEN and SYDVKM. The V end lost 4 bases, the J end lost 4 bases, and 22 bases lay between the germline ends. The DNA of the CDR3 is TGTGCCAGCAGTTCGGTCGGTACAACGTCCTTTAGCTATGGCTACACCTTC. Its translation: CASSSVGTTSFSYGYTF.

This clone is medium-sized (0.01 to 0.1%) by share. CDR3 in DNA: TGCGCCAGCAGCTTGGGCGGGCCCACTGAAGCTTTCTTT. Translating gives CASSLGGPTEAFF. This rearrangement joins TRBV5-1 to TRBJ1-1; D remains unclear. V dropped 0 bases and J dropped 4 bases, with 7 bases sitting between them. Germline CDR1 SGHRS, CDR2 YFSETQ. The CDR3 totals 13 residues.

The chain links TRBV6-1 to TRBJ2-2; a possible D gene is TRBD1 (5 bases). CDR3 length: 17 amino acids. Trimming shortened V by 6 bases and J by 3 bases, and 20 bases separated the two germline ends. Per the germline V gene, CDR1 is MNHNS and CDR2 is SASEGT. CDR3 loop: CASSAFRESMDTGELFF. In nucleotides, the CDR3 is TGTGCCAGCAGCGCCTTCAGGGAATCTATGGACACCGGGGAGCTGTTTTTT.

A few counts support this clone. A much larger clone lies one base from this, so it may be a read error. Other nucleotide sequences from this sample produce the same CDR3. V is TRBV28 and J is TRBJ1-2; 8 positions match TRBD1. The CDR3 has 14 amino acids. J gave up 5 bases and V 6 bases, and 8 bases lay outside the gene matches. The V gene's germline CDR1 is MDHEN and CDR2 SYDVKM. The CDR3 DNA is TGTGCCAGCAGCCCCCCCACAGGGGGTTATGGCTACACCTTC. It codes for CASSPPTGGYGYTF.

Comments on this clone: The junction departs from the called germline gene at one end, perhaps through a read error. V is TRBV5-5 and J is TRBJ2-7; tentatively, D is TRBD2 (5 bases). Germline CDR1 SGHKS, CDR2 YYEKEE (reference sequence). This CDR3 region has 15 residues. The CDR3 protein is CASILSAASSYEQYF. CDR3 in DNA: TGTGCCAGCATCTTGTCAGCGGCGAGCTCCTACGAGCAGTACTTC.

By sample fraction, this clone is medium-sized. The gene calls are TRBV11-2 and TRBJ2-7; 10 nucleotides line up with TRBD2. This CDR3 spans 16 amino acids. The trim removed 1 base at V and 6 bases at J, leaving 9 bases unmatched. The V gene's germline CDR1 is SGHAT and CDR2 FQNNGV. The CDR3 DNA reads as TGTGCCAGCAGCTTAGTCCCTAGCGGGAGTTCCCTCGAGCAGTACTTC. Its translation: CASSLVPSGSSLEQYF.

This clone is deemed medium-sized. Other DNA variants within this sample encode the same CDR3. The chain combines TRBV7-9 with TRBJ2-7; D is unclear. V lost 5 bases, J lost 6 bases, and 11 bases lay in between. The length of the CDR3 is 12 residues. Germline loops: CDR1 SEHNR, CDR2 FQNEAQ (reference sequence). DNA for the CDR3: TGTGCCAGCAGCCGTTCGGACGGCGAGCAGTACTTC. Protein: CASSRSDGEQYF. The full variable domain, its missing parts supplied by reference TRBV7-9 and TRBJ2-7, is DTGVSQNPRHKITKRGQNVTFRCDPISEHNRLYWYRQTLGQGPEFLTYFQNEAQLEKSRLLSDRFSAERPKGSFSTLEIQRTEQGDSAMYLCASSRSDGEQYFGPGTRLTVT.

Many counts were recorded for this clone. The J gene is TRBJ1-5, the V gene TRBV2; no clear D gene. Per the germline V gene, CDR1 is SNHLY and CDR2 is FYNNEI. V lost 3 bases to trimming and J lost 4 bases, with 13 bases between them. The CDR3 is 15 amino acids. This CDR3 reads CASSEWMGANQPQHF. As DNA, the CDR3 is TGTGCCAGCAGTGAGTGGATGGGTGCTAATCAGCCCCAGCATTTT.

This clone was observed a handful of times. The chain joins TRBV27 to TRBJ2-2; possible D gene TRBD1, 6 bases. CDR1 and CDR2 from the germline V gene are MNHEY and SMNVEV (reference sequence). Trimming removed 6 bases from V and 8 bases from J, with 10 bases in between. CDR3 size: 12 residues. As DNA, the CDR3 is TGTGCCAGCAGCCAAGGACAGGGGGAGCTGTTTTTT. Its protein is CASSQGQGELFF.

This clone has more than one count but fewer than ten. J is TRBJ2-1 and V is TRBV28; TRBD1 or TRBD2 may be the D gene (5 bases each). CDR3 length equals 14 residues. V gave up 8 bases and J gave up 7 bases, with 18 bases separating them. Germline CDR1 reads MDHEN; CDR2 reads SYDVKM. The CDR3 sequence: CASLRDLWKNEQFF. The CDR3 nucleotides read TGTGCCAGCCTCCGGGACCTATGGAAGAATGAGCAGTTCTTC.

With respect to this clone: Other DNA sequences in the sample encode the same CDR3. For the CDR3, the DNA is TGTGCCAGCAGCCGGACAGGGGGCTCCTACGAGCAGTACTTC. It specifies CASSRTGGSYEQYF. The chain has TRBV12-3 or TRBV12-4 and TRBJ2-7; 10 positions match TRBD1. The CDR3 spans 14 residues. The V segment lost 6 bases and the J segment 0 bases; nucleotides outside the gene matches: 2.

This chain links TRBV6-2 or TRBV6-3 with TRBJ2-7; no clear D. The length of the CDR3 is 11 residues. Looked up from germline, CDR1 is MNHEY and CDR2 is SVGEGT. V dropped 8 bases and J dropped 7 bases, with 12 bases sitting between them. The CDR3: CASYPGREQYF. CDR3 coding DNA: TGTGCCAGCTACCCCGGAAGGGAGCAGTACTTC.

This clone was detected many times. The chain links TRBV6-1 to TRBJ1-1; no firm D call. Trimming removed 2 bases from V and 7 bases from J, with 11 bases in between. This CDR3 spans 13 amino acids. In germline, CDR1 is MNHNS, CDR2 SASEGT. CDR3 region: CASSESEEIEAFF. In DNA, the CDR3 is TGTGCCAGCAGTGAATCGGAGGAAATTGAAGCTTTCTTT.

A remark on this clone: Germline is not matched at one junction end, which may reflect a read error. This sequence joins TRBV5-1 and TRBJ2-7; D remains ambiguous. This CDR3 is built from 13 residues. CDR1 is SGHRS and CDR2 is YFSETQ in the germline V gene. CDR3: CASSLGMAVEPYF. DNA for the CDR3: TGCGCCAGCAGCTTGGGAATGGCGGTTGAGCCGTACTTC.